These T cell receptor beta chains were read from a single sample in a study of blood T cells in healthy people across ages. TCRdb ran MiXCR on the 5' RACE reads and lists one entry per CDR3 protein. The data show some 1.5 million distinct CDR3 sequences, 28% seen once. Sequencing was performed on blood. These receptors were taken from a woman in her twenties or thirties in good health. Each CDR3 is given with its conserved first and last residue. Fields, in order: D gene, clone size, CDR3 length, V gene, J gene, CDR3 protein, CDR3 DNA. The D gene is left open where the match is weak. Not all rows give a size; the values are once, few, many and, for expanded clones, a class.

>.|.|13|TRBV29-1|TRBJ2-3
CSVVSVSTDTQYF
TGCAGCGTTGTATCAGTTAGCACAGATACGCAGTATTTT
>.|.|11|TRBV29-1|TRBJ2-2
CSVEGVRELFF
TGCAGCGTTGAAGGGGTCAGGGAGCTGTTTTTT
>TRBD2|.|16|TRBV6-5|TRBJ2-5
CASGRLAGGGYNEQYF
TGTGCCAGCGGCCGACTAGCGGGGGGCGGGTACAATGAGCAGTACTTC
>TRBD2|.|18|TRBV7-2|TRBJ2-5
CASCYGPSGIPYQETQYF
TGTGCCAGCTGTTATGGGCCTAGCGGGATTCCGTACCAAGAGACCCAGTACTTC
>TRBD2|.|16|TRBV7-2|TRBJ2-2
CASSIGAGGPTGELFF
TGTGCCAGCAGCATAGGAGCGGGAGGCCCGACCGGGGAGCTGTTTTTT
>.|many|14|TRBV20-1|TRBJ2-7
CSARVGDIGYEQYF
TGCAGTGCTAGAGTTGGGGACATAGGCTACGAGCAGTACTTC
>TRBD1|.|14|TRBV5-1|TRBJ2-7
CASSLAPGGDEQYF
TGCGCCAGCAGCTTGGCCCCAGGGGGCGACGAGCAGTACTTC
>.|.|16|TRBV5-6|TRBJ2-3
CASSAGTQTSTDTQYF
TGTGCCAGCAGCGCCGGGACTCAAACTAGCACAGATACGCAGTATTTT
>.|few|13|TRBV5-1|TRBJ1-2
CASSFGGNSGYTF
TGCGCCAGCAGCTTTGGGGGGAATAGTGGCTACACCTTC
>TRBD2|few|16|TRBV20-1|TRBJ2-1
CSAPKVTYTGGNEQFF
TGCAGTGCCCCAAAAGTCACTTACACGGGGGGCAATGAGCAGTTCTTC
>.|many|15|TRBV27|TRBJ2-3
CASSLDGGGKDTQYF
TGTGCCAGCAGTTTAGATGGGGGTGGAAAAGATACGCAGTATTTT
>.|few|11|TRBV20-1|TRBJ1-4
CSARGVAQLFF
TGCAGTGCTAGAGGGGTGGCACAACTGTTTTTT
>TRBD2|few|16|TRBV24-1|TRBJ2-1
CATSRKGLASYNEQFF
TGTGCCACCAGTAGAAAAGGACTAGCTTCCTACAATGAGCAGTTCTTC
>.|.|14|TRBV20-1|TRBJ2-3
CSAERPGSTDTQYF
TGCAGTGCAGAACGGCCAGGAAGCACAGATACGCAGTATTTT
>TRBD2|.|15|TRBV14|TRBJ2-1
CASGRTSGTHNEQFF
TGTGCCAGCGGCCGGACTAGCGGAACCCACAATGAGCAGTTCTTC
>TRBD1|.|13|TRBV5-1|TRBJ2-7
CASSKGANYEQYF
TGCGCCAGCAGCAAGGGGGCGAACTACGAGCAGTACTTC
>.|.|13|TRBV12-5|TRBJ2-2
CASGGMDTGELFF
TGTGCTAGTGGTGGGATGGACACCGGGGAGCTGTTTTTT
>.|.|15|TRBV10-3|TRBJ2-7
CAISDQGGSPYEQYF
TGTGCCATCAGTGATCAGGGTGGTAGCCCCTACGAGCAGTACTTC
>TRBD2|few|16|TRBV12-5|TRBJ2-7
CASGLGPLAGPTEQYF
TGTGCTAGTGGTTTGGGACCCCTAGCGGGGCCCACCGAGCAGTACTTC
>.|.|13|TRBV25-1|TRBJ1-2
CASSQQGISGYTF
TGTGCCAGCAGTCAACAGGGAATCTCGGGCTACACCTTC
>TRBD2|.|17|TRBV7-9|TRBJ2-7
CASSPLVQLAVSHEQYF
TGTGCCAGCAGCCCCCTCGTGCAACTAGCGGTCTCCCACGAGCAGTACTTC
>.|few|14|TRBV5-1|TRBJ2-5
CASSASTVQETQYF
TGCGCCAGCAGCGCGAGCACGGTCCAAGAGACCCAGTACTTC
>.|many|15|TRBV11-2|TRBJ1-1
CASSSGRGLNTEAFF
TGTGCCAGCAGCTCTGGGAGAGGATTGAACACTGAAGCTTTCTTT
>TRBD2|few|20|TRBV27|TRBJ2-4
CASSRGLAGAGGIAKNIQYF
TGTGCCAGCAGTAGAGGTCTAGCGGGAGCCGGGGGCATAGCCAAAAACATTCAGTACTTC
>.|.|16|TRBV9|TRBJ1-3
CASSVAASSSGNTIYF
TGTGCCAGCAGCGTAGCGGCCTCGAGCTCTGGAAACACCATATATTTT
>.|many|12|TRBV20-1|TRBJ2-1
CSAGRTDNEQFF
TGCAGTGCTGGGCGGACAGACAATGAGCAGTTCTTC
>.|many|13|TRBV7-3|TRBJ2-5
CASSSSREETQYF
TGTGCCAGCAGCTCAAGTAGAGAAGAGACCCAGTACTTC
>TRBD1|.|16|TRBV12-3/TRBV12-4|TRBJ1-1
CASSPRQGWGGAEAFF
TGTGCCAGCAGCCCAAGACAGGGGTGGGGTGGCGCTGAAGCTTTCTTT
>TRBD2|few|14|TRBV6-2/TRBV6-3|TRBJ2-1
CASRYLAGTNEQFF
TGTGCCAGCAGGTACCTAGCGGGGACCAATGAGCAGTTCTTC
>.|.|13|TRBV28|TRBJ1-1
CASQGPVNTEAFF
TGTGCCAGCCAAGGTCCGGTGAACACTGAAGCTTTCTTT
>.|.|13|TRBV5-1|TRBJ1-6
CASSEMEGSPLHF
TGCGCCAGCAGCGAGATGGAGGGATCACCCCTCCACTTT
>.|.|13|TRBV29-1|TRBJ1-5
CSAAGVGNQPQHF
TGCAGCGCCGCTGGGGTGGGCAATCAGCCCCAGCATTTT
>.|few|14|TRBV5-1|TRBJ2-5
CASSLSVQQETQYF
TGCGCCAGCAGCTTGTCGGTCCAGCAAGAGACCCAGTACTTC
>TRBD1|few|15|TRBV7-9|TRBJ2-7
CASSLEMGQFYEQYF
TGTGCCAGCAGCTTAGAAATGGGACAGTTCTACGAGCAGTACTTC
>.|many|13|TRBV5-1|TRBJ1-2
CASSLGSGFGYTF
TGCGCCAGCAGCTTAGGATCCGGGTTTGGCTACACCTTC
>TRBD2|.|14|TRBV2|TRBJ2-5
CTTSMGGSQETQYF
TGTACCACGTCTATGGGGGGGTCCCAAGAGACCCAGTACTTC
>.|.|15|TRBV7-2|TRBJ1-5
CASSPEKGFNQPQHF
TGTGCCAGCAGCCCAGAGAAGGGATTCAATCAGCCCCAGCATTTT
>.|.|15|TRBV9|TRBJ1-5
CASSFPLQSNQPQHF
TGTGCCAGCAGCTTCCCCCTACAGAGCAATCAGCCCCAGCATTTT
>.|few|13|TRBV7-9|TRBJ2-6
CASSFVLSNVLTF
TGTGCCAGCAGCTTCGTTCTGTCCAACGTCCTGACTTTC
>.|few|17|TRBV4-1|TRBJ1-5
CASSQERGEIRDQPQHF
TGCGCCAGCAGCCAAGAAAGAGGCGAAATTAGGGATCAGCCCCAGCATTTT
>TRBD1|once|14|TRBV28|TRBJ1-1
CASSSTGVEAEAFF
TGTGCCAGCAGTTCGACAGGGGTGGAGGCTGAAGCTTTCTTT
>.|many|11|TRBV20-1|TRBJ2-7
CSASSVGEQYF
TGCAGTGCTTCCTCCGTTGGCGAGCAGTACTTC
>.|.|15|TRBV29-1|TRBJ1-1
CSVVTGAGGYAEAFF
TGCAGCGTTGTAACGGGGGCGGGGGGGTACGCTGAAGCTTTCTTT
>.|.|15|TRBV20-1|TRBJ2-3
CSADTQGWGTDTQYF
TGCAGTGCTGATACACAGGGATGGGGCACAGATACGCAGTATTTT
>.|many|13|TRBV10-3|TRBJ1-2
CAIGDLPAYGYTF
TGTGCCATTGGGGACTTACCGGCCTATGGCTACACCTTC
>TRBD2|.|15|TRBV20-1|TRBJ2-1
CSALETSGSKHEQFF
TGCAGTGCTTTGGAGACTAGCGGGAGTAAACATGAGCAGTTCTTC
>.|few|15|TRBV30|TRBJ1-5
CAWSVRGAGNQPQHF
TGTGCCTGGAGTGTACGGGGGGCTGGCAATCAGCCCCAGCATTTT
>.|many|13|TRBV29-1|TRBJ2-7
CSLLKGDPYEQYF
TGCAGCCTCTTAAAAGGGGACCCCTACGAGCAGTACTTC
>.|.|15|TRBV5-6|TRBJ2-4
CASSLGQRSYNEQYF
TGTGCCAGCAGCTTAGGGCAGCGTAGCTACAATGAGCAGTACTTC
>TRBD1|.|15|TRBV3-1|TRBJ1-5
CASSQGDRPNQPQHF
TGTGCCAGCAGCCAAGGGGACAGACCCAATCAGCCCCAGCATTTT
>.|few|11|TRBV3-1|TRBJ1-5
CARGSNQPQHF
TGTGCCAGGGGGTCCAATCAGCCCCAGCATTTT
>.|many|13|TRBV6-5|TRBJ2-7
CASSRVSRNEQYF
TGTGCCAGCAGTCGGGTCTCGAGGAACGAGCAGTACTTC
>TRBD1|few|14|TRBV15|TRBJ2-7
CATSSRQGRYEQYF
TGTGCCACCAGCAGTAGACAGGGCCGATACGAGCAGTACTTC
>.|few|14|TRBV24-1|TRBJ2-5
CATNRGGGQETQYF
TGTGCCACCAACCGCGGGGGCGGCCAAGAGACCCAGTACTTC
>.|few|15|TRBV18|TRBJ2-4
CASSPLEGAKNIQYF
TGTGCCAGCTCACCACTTGAGGGGGCCAAAAACATTCAGTACTTC
>TRBD2|few|13|TRBV7-9|TRBJ2-1
CAGRKAASGNQFF
TGTGCCGGCAGAAAAGCGGCTAGCGGGAACCAGTTCTTC
>TRBD2|.|15|TRBV9|TRBJ2-1
CASSAGLAVHNEQFF
TGTGCCAGCAGCGCAGGACTAGCGGTACACAATGAGCAGTTCTTC
>.|few|11|TRBV12-3/TRBV12-4|TRBJ2-1
CASSLWHGQFF
TGTGCCAGCAGTTTATGGCATGGGCAGTTCTTC
>.|few|16|TRBV24-1|TRBJ2-1
CATSDSVAGLYNEQFF
TGTGCCACCAGTGATTCGGTGGCGGGCCTTTACAATGAGCAGTTCTTC